Listed here is a single TCR beta chain. The sample is drawn from a study of blood T cell repertoires in COVID-19. As for the study in general: Acute and convalescent COVID-19 samples came from the United States, Italy and Spain. In each case, the material was cDNA or gDNA derived from T cells, B-cell-depleted T cells, or PBMCs.

CDR3 size: 14 residues. Germline V lookup: CDR1 MNHEY, CDR2 SVGAGI. Germline trimming cut 6 bases from V and 5 bases from J; bases unmatched to any gene: 8. Self-reported history from a screening survey and questionnaire set each donor's cohort. As handled by the study authors: Amplified reference gene primers provided the basis for estimating nucleated cell counts. The protocol was immunoSEQ multiplex PCR, while the TCRdb copy is restricted to in-frame clones and leaves out a portion. For V, J and clone size, that table is used; D and trimming come from the DNA. The data show around 290,000 clones, 88% seen once.

V and J are TRBV6-5 and TRBJ1-1, with TRBD1 identical over 8 bases. The sequencing input was PBMCs or T cells enriched from blood (not recorded which). This sequence was found in an older woman in a cohort exposed to, infected with or recovered from COVID-19 (not recorded which). The CDR3: CASRANRGRTEAFF. The CDR3 coding sequence is TGTGCCAGCAGAGCGAACAGGGGGAGAACTGAAGCTTTCTTT.